This T cell receptor (beta chain) was identified in a study of technical replicates of blood from a few donors (dated by TCRdb to 2016 to 2017). Receptors were amplified or captured by the immunoSEQ multiplex PCR assay. TCRdb mirrors the immuneACCESS table, restricted to in-frame sequences. Some clones are absent from its copies; in checked studies, under half trace to an unresolved V gene, and the reason for the others is unknown. For this sample there are 60,000 to 80,000 clones; about 90% appear just once. Of the sample, about 0.4% falls within the top ten clones. A note on this clone: Its target antigen remains unknown. There are no base qualities to consult, and no much larger clone falls within one base.

Sequenced sample: T cells isolated from PBMCs. This receptor was obtained from a human donor in good health.

The nucleotide sequence reads TGTGCCAGCAGTGAGGTGGGGCACGTGAACACTGAAGCTTTCTTT. Its protein is CASSEVGHVNTEAFF. The V and J segments used are TRBV6-1 and TRBJ1-1; a weak D assignment points to TRBD1 (5 bases agree). There are 15 amino acids in the CDR3, from cysteine to phenylalanine inclusive. Of the read, only the CDR3 DNA is kept; its 45 bases are in frame from base 1. V is pared back by 3 bases and J by 0 bases, with 11 bases lying between the germline termini. CDR1 and CDR2 are drawn from the germline V gene: MNHNS, SASEGT.